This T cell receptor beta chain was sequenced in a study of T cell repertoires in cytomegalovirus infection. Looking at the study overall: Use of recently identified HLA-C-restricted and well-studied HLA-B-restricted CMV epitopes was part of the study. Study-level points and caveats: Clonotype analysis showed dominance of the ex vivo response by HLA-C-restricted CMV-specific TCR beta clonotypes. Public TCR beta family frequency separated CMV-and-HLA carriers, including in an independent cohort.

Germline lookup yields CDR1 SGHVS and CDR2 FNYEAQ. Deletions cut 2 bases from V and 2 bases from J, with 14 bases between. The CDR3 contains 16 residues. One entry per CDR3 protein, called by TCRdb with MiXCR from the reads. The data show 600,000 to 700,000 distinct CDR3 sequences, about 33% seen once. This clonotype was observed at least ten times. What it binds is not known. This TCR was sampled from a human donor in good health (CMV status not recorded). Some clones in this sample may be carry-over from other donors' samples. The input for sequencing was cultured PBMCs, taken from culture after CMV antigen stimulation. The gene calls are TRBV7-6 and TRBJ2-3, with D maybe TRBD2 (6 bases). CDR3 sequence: CASSLRVGSPTDTQYF. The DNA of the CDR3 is TGTGCCAGCAGCTTAAGAGTCGGGAGCCCCACAGATACGCAGTATTTT. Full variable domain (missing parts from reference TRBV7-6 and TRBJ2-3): GAGVSQSPRYKVTKRGQDVALRCDPISGHVSLYWYRQALGQGPEFLTYFNYEAQQDKSGLPNDRFSAERPEGSISTLTIQRTEQRDSAMYRCASSLRVGSPTDTQYFGPGTRLTVL.